The 3 T cell receptor beta chains below all came from one sample that was sequenced in a study of T cells in Graves' hyperthyroidism and ophthalmopathy. RNA transcripts yielded amplified TCR beta CDR3 regions. HTBI primers drove first-round RT-PCR of the TCR CDR3. TCRdb independently ran MiXCR on the multiplex PCR reads; one entry per CDR3 protein. The sample contains about 560,000 distinct CDR3 sequences, approximately 16% of which appear only once. What was sequenced was blood. These receptors originate from a young woman with Graves' hyperthyroidism.

The table lists this clonotype with a few counts. The chain joins TRBV27 to TRBJ2-4, with D possibly TRBD2 on 7 matching bases. The CDR3 totals 15 residues. Trimming cost V 5 bases and J 8 bases, with 19 bases left between them. The germline gives CDR1 MNHEY, CDR2 SMNVEV (reference sequence). The CDR3 coding sequence is TGTGCCAGCAGTCCATGGGGGGGCGAGGGGGACATTCAGTACTTC. Amino acid sequence: CASSPWGGEGDIQYF.

The table lists this clonotype with a few counts. The chain combines TRBV7-9 with TRBJ1-5; D not certain. The CDR3 totals 12 residues. Germline V gene sequence: CDR1 SEHNR, CDR2 FQNEAQ (reference sequence). Between the trimmed V and J ends, which lost 3 bases and 5 bases, there was a span of 5 bases. The CDR3 loop reads CASSLSYQPQHF. CDR3 DNA sequence: TGTGCCAGCAGCTTGTCGTATCAGCCCCAGCATTTT. Full variable domain (outside the CDR3, taken from reference TRBV7-9 and TRBJ1-5): DTGVSQNPRHKITKRGQNVTFRCDPISEHNRLYWYRQTLGQGPEFLTYFQNEAQLEKSRLLSDRFSAERPKGSFSTLEIQRTEQGDSAMYLCASSLSYQPQHFGDGTRLSIL.

The J gene is TRBJ2-2, the V gene TRBV5-6; D gene ambiguous. This CDR3 has 13 residues. The germline gives CDR1 SGHDT, CDR2 YYEEEE. V gave up 4 bases and J gave up 6 bases, with 10 bases separating them. CDR3 DNA: TGTGCCAGCAGCCCAAGTCCCGCCGGGGAGCTGTTTTTT. The encoded protein is CASSPSPAGELFF.